What follows are 5 T cell receptor beta chains derived from one specimen sequenced in a study of blood T cells in healthy people across ages. It was with a sample-barcoded 5' primer and a J-beta primer mix that a second PCR of roughly 7 to 12 cycles was run. TCRdb independently ran MiXCR on the 5' RACE reads; one entry per CDR3 protein. The sample holds almost 300,000 distinct CDR3 sequences; 27% are singletons and the top ten take approximately 28%. The sequenced material came from blood. The receptors shown here come from a woman between 65 and 79 years old in good health.

The chain links TRBV27 to TRBJ1-6; D perhaps matches TRBD1 (6 bases). Trimming removed 7 bases from V and 7 bases from J, with 20 bases in between. Germline V CDR1 and CDR2: MNHEY, SMNVEV (reference sequence). This CDR3 region has 16 residues. CDR3 in DNA: TGTGCCAGCAATTTGGACTACCCGGACAGAAATTCACCCCTCCACTTT. This translates into CASNLDYPDRNSPLHF.

Here the CDR3 reads CASSVQGNGEAFF. The CDR3, as DNA: TGTGCCAGCAGCGTACAGGGTAATGGTGAAGCTTTCTTT. This rearrangement joins TRBV9 to TRBJ1-1; D is possibly TRBD1 (5 bases). The CDR3 covers 13 residues. CDR1 is SGDLS and CDR2 is YYNGEE in the germline V gene. Trimming stripped 1 base from V and 7 bases from J, with 11 bases between.

This clonotype showed up just a few times. The chain carries TRBV28 and TRBJ1-4; D is uncertain. The ends were cut back, 3 bases at V and 0 bases at J, with 5 bases in the middle. Germline CDR1 is MDHEN and CDR2 is SYDVKM. The CDR3 is 14 residues long. The CDR3: CASSFGATNEKLFF. The CDR3, as DNA: TGTGCCAGCAGTTTCGGTGCAACTAATGAAAAACTGTTTTTT. Complete variable domain (other parts from reference TRBV28 and TRBJ1-4): DVKVTQSSRYLVKRTGEKVFLECVQDMDHENMFWYRQDPGLGLRLIYFSYDVKMKEKGDIPEGYSVSREKKERFSLILESASTNQTSMYLCASSFGATNEKLFFGSGTQLSVL.

This clonotype was seen a handful of times. The chain couples TRBV7-9 to TRBJ2-3, with 8 bases matching TRBD2. Germline CDR1 is SEHNR and CDR2 is FQNEAQ (reference sequence). The CDR3 is made up of 15 amino acids. With 6 bases clipped from V and 0 bases from J, the junction kept 5 bases outside the gene matches. CDR3 DNA sequence: TGTGCCAGCAGATCCATAGCGGGAAGCACAGATACGCAGTATTTT. Amino acid sequence: CASRSIAGSTDTQYF. Full variable domain (rest looked up from reference TRBV7-9 and TRBJ2-3): DTGVSQNPRHKITKRGQNVTFRCDPISEHNRLYWYRQTLGQGPEFLTYFQNEAQLEKSRLLSDRFSAERPKGSFSTLEIQRTEQGDSAMYLCASRSIAGSTDTQYFGPGTRLTVL.

In this sample, this clonotype turned up a few times. This chain joins TRBV5-1 and TRBJ2-3; 16 positions agree with TRBD2. CDR1 is SGHRS, CDR2 YFSETQ, per germline. V was pared by 4 bases and J by 5 bases, with 4 bases of the junction left unmatched. This CDR3 comprises 16 residues. The CDR3 protein is CASSLGLAGGEDTQYF. The CDR3 coding sequence is TGCGCCAGCAGCCTGGGACTAGCGGGAGGGGAAGATACGCAGTATTTT.